Given below is one TCR beta chain in context. Assay: immunoSEQ multiplex PCR; the TCRdb copy retains only in-frame clones and omits some. The sample has roughly 300,000 clones; about 89% are singletons. Assignments of participants to cohorts depended upon their own reported clinical history. The data belong to a study of blood T cell repertoires in COVID-19. Study background: Both acute and convalescent COVID-19 samples were obtained from the United States, Italy and Spain. PBMCs, B-cell-depleted T cells, or T cells were the source of the cDNA or gDNA that made up the material.

Sample: PBMCs or T cells enriched from blood (not recorded which). This TCR was recovered from a woman younger than 45 who had recovered from COVID-19.

DNA for the CDR3: TGTGCCAGCAGCTTTATAACAGGGGTGGGTGAGCAGTTCTTC. Protein product: CASSFITGVGEQFF. The chain links TRBV11-2 to TRBJ2-1, with 7 bases identical to TRBD1. Germline CDR1 and CDR2: SGHAT and FQNNGV. V was pared by 3 bases and J by 9 bases, with 8 bases of the junction left unmatched. The CDR3 is 14 residues long. The full variable domain, completed using reference TRBV11-2 and TRBJ2-1, is EAGVAQSPRYKIIEKRQSVAFWCNPISGHATLYWYQQILGQGPKLLIQFQNNGVVDDSQLPKDRFSAERLKGVDSTLKIQPAKLEDSAVYLCASSFITGVGEQFFGPGTRLTVL.